The source of this TCR beta chain is a study of blood T cell repertoires in COVID-19. Study summary: PBMCs, B-cell-depleted T cells, or T cells were the source of the cDNA or gDNA that made up the material.

Generated by immunoSEQ multiplex PCR, the TCRdb table keeps only in-frame clones and is missing some. The sample holds over 85,000 clones, 80% to 90% seen once. Looked up from germline, CDR1 is KGHSH and CDR2 is LQKENI. The CDR3 consists of 15 residues. The ends were cut back, 3 bases at V and 1 base at J, with 9 bases in the middle. The sequenced sample consisted of peripheral blood. This chain connects TRBV18 to TRBJ1-4; D is ambiguous. The sequence derives from a human donor in a cohort sampled during active COVID-19. CDR3 region: CASSPGRGTNEKLFF. As DNA, the CDR3 is TGTGCCAGCTCACCGGGGAGAGGAACTAATGAAAAACTGTTTTTT.